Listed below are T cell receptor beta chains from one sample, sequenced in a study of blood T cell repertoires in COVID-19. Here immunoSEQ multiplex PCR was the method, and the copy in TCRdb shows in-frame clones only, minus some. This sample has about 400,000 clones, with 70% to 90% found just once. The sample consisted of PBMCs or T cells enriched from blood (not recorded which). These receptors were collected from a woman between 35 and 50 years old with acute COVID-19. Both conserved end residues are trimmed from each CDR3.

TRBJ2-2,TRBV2,ASSEQGAGAGELF
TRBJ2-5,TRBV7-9,ASRRTGGAYQETQY
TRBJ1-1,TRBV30,AWSVYLWEVNTEAF
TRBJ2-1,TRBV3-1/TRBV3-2,ASGRGANNEQF
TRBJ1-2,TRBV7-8,ASSPIQGVGYT
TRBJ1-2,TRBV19,ASSTRGGGYT
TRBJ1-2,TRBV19,ASNSRAGIGGYT
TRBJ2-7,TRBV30,AWSVAVSYEQY
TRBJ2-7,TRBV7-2,ASSMGLAVYEQY
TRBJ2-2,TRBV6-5,ASRLGAGELF
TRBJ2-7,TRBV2,ASSSQSYEQY
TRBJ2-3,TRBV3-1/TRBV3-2,ASSQTGLAFTDTQY
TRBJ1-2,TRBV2,ASSPLLGAEGYT
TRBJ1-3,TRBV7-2,ASSLGQAGNTIY
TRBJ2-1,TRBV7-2,ASSSPNGGITIGQF
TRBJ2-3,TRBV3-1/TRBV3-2,ASSHRNPSTDTQY
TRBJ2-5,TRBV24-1,ATSDLVREETQY
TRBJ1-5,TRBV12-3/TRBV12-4,ASSPLGNQPQH
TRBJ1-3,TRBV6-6,ASSYDQGGGGNTIY
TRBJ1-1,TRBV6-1,ASSDRGFMNTEAF
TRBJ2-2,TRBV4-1,ASSHRGALDTGELF
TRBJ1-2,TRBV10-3,AIGQANYGYT
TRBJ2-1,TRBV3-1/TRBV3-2,ASGIGGGMNEQF
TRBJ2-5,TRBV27,ASKGAAKSETQY
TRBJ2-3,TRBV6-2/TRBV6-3,ASSLTSGRSTDTQY
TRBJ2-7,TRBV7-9,ASSTPGQSYEQY
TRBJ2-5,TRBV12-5,ASASESREAKETQY
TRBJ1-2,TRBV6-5,ASRTYGGNNYGYT
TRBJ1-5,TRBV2,ASSRDRANQPQH
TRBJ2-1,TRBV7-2,ASSFVDSPYNEQF
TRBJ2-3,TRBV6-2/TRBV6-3,ASSYSSKAGGRDTQY
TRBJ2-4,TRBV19,ASNPTDRENIQY
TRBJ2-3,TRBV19,ASRASGGDTQY
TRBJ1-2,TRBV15,ATSPESGTNYGYT
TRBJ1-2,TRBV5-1,ASSFGGQTSYGYT
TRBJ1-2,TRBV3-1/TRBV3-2,ASSPSGAWPDRKFGYT
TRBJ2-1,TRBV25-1,ASSEWSGQGANEQF
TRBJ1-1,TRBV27,ATGRAGTEAF
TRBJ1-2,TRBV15,ATSRWGTDHYGYT
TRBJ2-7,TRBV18,ASSPTRVEDQY
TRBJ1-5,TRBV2,ASRLRGFGNQPQH
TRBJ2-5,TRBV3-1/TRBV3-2,ASNTRLDTGQRGWETQY
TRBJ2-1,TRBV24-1,ATSGQNRDRGHNEQF
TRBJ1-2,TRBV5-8,ASSLGQVYT
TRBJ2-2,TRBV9,ASSVSSAGARAGELF
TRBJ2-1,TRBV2,ASSVKREQF
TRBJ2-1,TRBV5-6,ASTLSGVGVDEQF
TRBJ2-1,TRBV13,ASKSGVYNEQF
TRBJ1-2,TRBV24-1,ATSDHRTAY
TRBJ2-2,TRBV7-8,ASSSRTGGPTGELF
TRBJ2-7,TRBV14,ASSQVPRATYYEQY